Each of the 5 T cell receptor beta chains below was sequenced from the same sample in a study of cytomegalovirus exposure and HLA in healthy donors. The PCR was carried out with 60 Vbeta primers and 13 Jbeta primers. Using immunoSEQ multiplex PCR, the repertoire was profiled, and TCRdb retains in-frame clones only, with some absent. The sample includes approximately 120,000 clones. The sequencing sample was made of PBMCs. Receptors were obtained from a man aged 30-40 years in good health and CMV-seronegative.

This chain uses TRBV5-1 with TRBJ2-2, with D tentatively TRBD1 (6 bases). V shed 2 bases and J shed 1 base, with 15 bases lying between them. The CDR3 totals 17 residues. In germline, CDR1 is SGHRS, CDR2 YFSETQ. CDR3 sequence: CASSLQQQGVNTGELFF. CDR3 bases: TGCGCCAGCAGCTTACAGCAACAGGGCGTGAACACCGGGGAGCTGTTTTTT.

The chain recombines TRBV7-9 with TRBJ2-3; D is uncertain. The CDR3 is 12 amino acids. V shed 5 bases and J shed 6 bases, with 9 bases lying between them. Germline-derived CDR1 and CDR2 are SEHNR and FQNEAQ (reference sequence). CDR3 amino acids: CASSPPVDTQYF. Written as DNA, the CDR3 is TGTGCCAGCAGCCCACCGGTCGATACGCAGTATTTT.

The J gene is TRBJ2-1, the V gene TRBV5-1; 8 bases fit TRBD1. The CDR3 contains 15 residues. V trimming: 3 bases; J trimming: 5 bases; junction bases outside the gene matches: 7. Germline values: CDR1 SGHRS, CDR2 YFSETQ. For the CDR3, the DNA is TGCGCCAGCAGCTCGGGACAGGAGGTGAACAATGAGCAGTTCTTC. Its translation: CASSSGQEVNNEQFF. Full variable domain (rest looked up from reference TRBV5-1 and TRBJ2-1): KAGVTQTPRYLIKTRGQQVTLSCSPISGHRSVSWYQQTPGQGLQFLFEYFSETQRNKGNFPGRFSGRQFSNSRSEMNVSTLELGDSALYLCASSSGQEVNNEQFFGPGTRLTVL.

This chain uses TRBV27 with TRBJ2-3, with 13 bases identical to TRBD2. The junction had 3 bases not matched to a gene; V was cut back by 1 base and J by 5 bases. Germline assignment: CDR1 MNHEY and CDR2 SMNVEV (reference sequence). This CDR3 contains 16 residues. CDR3 bases: TGTGCCAGCAGTTTATGGACTAGCGGGAGTGTAGATACGCAGTATTTT. This sequence encodes CASSLWTSGSVDTQYF.

The genes are TRBV5-4 and TRBJ2-7; D perhaps matches TRBD2 (7 bases). V lost 7 bases, J lost 2 bases, and 19 bases lay in between. Germline V gene data show CDR1 as SGHNT and CDR2 as YYREEE (reference sequence). CDR3 length: 15 amino acids. CDR3 protein: CASSSGASGPYEQYF. In DNA, the CDR3 is TGTGCCAGCTCCTCGGGGGCTAGCGGACCCTACGAGCAGTACTTC.